This TCR beta chain was sequenced during a study of shared clonotypes between healthy human individuals. Study-wide background: The donor group consisted of a couple of women and a few men, aged 18 to 49.

Broader study findings: Sampling used blood alone; tissue repertoires probably differ.

Adult donors, all healthy and HIV-negative, had no recent acute infections or vaccinations. It was tens of millions of PBMCs that unsorted samples used for genomic DNA. Here immunoSEQ multiplex PCR was the method, and the copy in TCRdb shows in-frame clones only, minus some. This sample yields about 480,000 clones, of which 79% are seen a single time; 10% to 15% belongs to the top ten. The V gene lost 1 base and the J gene lost 2 bases, with 9 bases spanning the gap. This CDR3 comprises 15 residues. Germline values: CDR1 SGHRS, CDR2 YFSETQ. Turning to this clone: What it recognizes is unknown.

The rearrangement uses TRBV5-1 and TRBJ2-2; no firm D call. The specimen was PBMCs. The receptor's source is a woman in her thirties or forties in good health. Some clones in this sample may be carry-over from other donors' samples. The CDR3 DNA is TGCGCCAGCAGCTTGTTCAGTTTCAACACCGGGGAGCTGTTTTTT. This translates into CASSLFSFNTGELFF.